This T cell receptor (beta chain) was observed in a study of T cell repertoires in cytomegalovirus infection. Turning to the study itself: CMV infection plus the matching HLA type was flagged by public TCR beta signatures.

Via MiXCR, TCRdb re-called the reads, giving one row per CDR3 protein. Of around 900,000 distinct CDR3 sequences in the sample, around 29% were seen once. Germline CDR1 is SGHVS and CDR2 is FNYEAQ. This CDR3 is built from 15 residues. The V end lost 5 bases, the J end lost 4 bases, and 17 bases lay between the germline ends. This clonotype showed up many times. What it recognizes is unknown. The chain couples TRBV7-6 to TRBJ1-2, with a weak D call TRBD1 (5 bases). The origin of this receptor is a human donor in good health (CMV status not recorded). Some clones in this sample may be carry-over from other donors' samples. Sequences were derived from cultured CD8+ T cells from PBMCs, sampled from culture after CMV antigen stimulation. The CDR3 region is CASSPRDGSSYGYTF. As DNA, the CDR3 is TGTGCCAGCAGCCCGAGGGACGGTTCTTCCTATGGCTACACCTTC.